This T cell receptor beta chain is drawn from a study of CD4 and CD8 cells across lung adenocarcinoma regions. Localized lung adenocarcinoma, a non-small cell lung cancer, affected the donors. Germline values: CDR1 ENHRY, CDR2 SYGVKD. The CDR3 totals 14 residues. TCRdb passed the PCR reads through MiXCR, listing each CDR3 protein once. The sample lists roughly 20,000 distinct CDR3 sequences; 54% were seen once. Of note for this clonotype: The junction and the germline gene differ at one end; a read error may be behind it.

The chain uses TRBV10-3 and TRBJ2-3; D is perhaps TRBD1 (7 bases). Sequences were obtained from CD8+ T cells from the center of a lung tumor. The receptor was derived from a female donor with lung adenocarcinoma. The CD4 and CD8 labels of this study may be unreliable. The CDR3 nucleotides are TGTGCGGGGCAAGGGGGCGGGACCACAGAGACGCAGTACTTT. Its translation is CAGQGGGTTETQYF.